The 21 T cell receptor beta chains below were found in one sample sequenced in a study of blood T cell repertoires in COVID-19. TCRdb's table, derived via immunoSEQ multiplex PCR, lists solely in-frame clones and lacks some. The repertoire holds around 330,000 clones, roughly 90% seen once, with around 4% in the top ten. Sequenced material: peripheral blood. These receptor sequences come from a woman between 50 and 59 years old with active or convalescent COVID-19.

The sample holds a few counts of this clone. Additional DNA sequences in this sample encode the identical CDR3. The chain is built from TRBV7-3 and TRBJ2-1, with unresolved D. The CDR3 covers 13 residues. Germline V lookup: CDR1 SGHTA, CDR2 FQGTGA. The V gene lost 4 bases and the J gene lost 0 bases, with 4 bases spanning the gap. CDR3 coding DNA: TGTGCCAGCAGCTCCTCCTCCTACAATGAGCAGTTCTTC. It encodes CASSSSSYNEQFF.

This sequence joins TRBV29-1 and TRBJ2-3; 7 nucleotides agree with TRBD1. The germline V gene has CDR1 SQVTM and CDR2 ANQGSEA. The CDR3 has 11 residues. V was pared by 3 bases and J by 9 bases, with 3 bases of the junction left unmatched. This CDR3 is CSVDQQGTQYF. The CDR3 coding sequence is TGCAGCGTTGACCAACAGGGGACGCAGTATTTT.

This clone was recorded many times. The chain recombines TRBV5-5 with TRBJ1-1, with no clear D. CDR1 SGHKS and CDR2 YYEKEE come from the germline V gene (reference sequence). The V end lost 1 base, the J end lost 1 base, and 8 bases lay between the germline ends. The CDR3 runs 14 residues. The CDR3 loop reads CASSLIAENTEAFF. CDR3 in DNA: TGTGCCAGCAGCTTGATTGCGGAGAACACTGAAGCTTTCTTT.

The chain recombines TRBV7-8 with TRBJ1-2; TRBD1 is a possible D gene (5 bases). Deletions cut 2 bases from V and 5 bases from J, with 15 bases between. In germline, CDR1 is SGHVS, CDR2 FQNEAQ. The CDR3 loop spans 15 amino acids. CDR3 bases: TGTGCCAGCAGCTTAATCAAGCAGGGTCTATATGGCTACACCTTC. It codes for CASSLIKQGLYGYTF. Filled out from reference TRBV7-8 and TRBJ1-2, the complete variable domain reads GAGVSQSPRYKVAKRGQDVALRCDPISGHVSLFWYQQALGQGPEFLTYFQNEAQLDKSGLPSDRFFAERPEGSVSTLKIQRTQQEDSAVYLCASSLIKQGLYGYTFGSGTRLTVV.

This sequence joins TRBV18 and TRBJ1-4, with D possibly being TRBD1 (5 bases). The CDR3 runs 14 residues. The V gene lost 0 bases and the J gene lost 9 bases, with 11 bases spanning the gap. Germline assignment: CDR1 KGHSH and CDR2 LQKENI. The CDR3 sequence is CASSPPALDKKLFF. The CDR3 DNA follows: TGTGCCAGCTCACCACCGGCCTTGGACAAAAAACTGTTTTTT.

V gene TRBV12-3 or TRBV12-4 combines with J gene TRBJ2-2; the D gene is possibly TRBD2 (5 bases). V was clipped by 3 bases and J by 6 bases, with 8 bases between them. This CDR3 is 13 amino acids long. The CDR3 sequence: CASSFAGPGELFF. CDR3 DNA sequence: TGTGCCAGCAGTTTTGCGGGTCCCGGGGAGCTGTTTTTT.

This chain joins TRBV6-2 or TRBV6-3 and TRBJ1-2; 7 bases fit TRBD1. The CDR3 runs 13 residues. CDR1 and CDR2 from the germline V gene are MNHEY and SVGEGT. The junction had 5 bases not matched to a gene; V was cut back by 5 bases and J by 5 bases. The chain's CDR3 is CASSHDRAYGYTF. For the CDR3, the DNA is TGTGCCAGCAGTCACGACAGGGCGTATGGCTACACCTTC.

The chain employs TRBV6-5 and TRBJ2-7, with a tentative D call TRBD2 (5 bases). Germline V lookup: CDR1 MNHEY, CDR2 SVGAGI. The CDR3 is 14 amino acids. The V gene lost 10 bases and the J gene lost 0 bases, with 16 bases spanning the gap. DNA of the CDR3: TGTGCCACCGGGAACTTACGGGGCTCCTACGAGCAGTACTTC. Protein sequence: CATGNLRGSYEQYF.

This clone was counted between two and nine times. The CDR3 DNA sequence: TGTGCCAGCAGCCCGAGCTCTGGGGCCAACGTCCTGACTTTC. Protein: CASSPSSGANVLTF. The chain joins TRBV27 to TRBJ2-6; the D is unclear. This CDR3 comprises 14 residues. The germline V gene encodes CDR1 MNHEY and CDR2 SMNVEV (reference sequence). Trimming removed 6 bases from V and 0 bases from J, with 6 bases in between.

The rearrangement links TRBV30 to TRBJ1-2, with D possibly being TRBD1 (6 bases). Trimming removed 3 bases at V and 9 bases at J, with 11 bases between. Germline V gene data show CDR1 as GTSNPN and CDR2 as SVGIG (reference sequence). This CDR3 has 11 residues. CDR3 loop: CAWRDSLRYTF. The CDR3, as DNA: TGTGCCTGGAGGGACAGTCTCCGCTACACCTTC.

This clone was picked up one time. V is TRBV27 and J is TRBJ2-1, with 9 bases identical to TRBD2. The length of the CDR3 is 15 residues. The germline V gene encodes CDR1 MNHEY and CDR2 SMNVEV (reference sequence). The V and J ends lost 7 bases and 6 bases, in that order; junction bases with no gene match: 10. In DNA form, the CDR3 reads TGTGCCAGCATGGACGGGACTAGCTTCTCCAATGAGCAGTTCTTC. This codes for CASMDGTSFSNEQFF.

The chain has TRBV20-1 and TRBJ1-2; 7 bases fit TRBD1. Germline CDR1 is DFQATT and CDR2 is SNEGSKA (reference sequence). CDR3 size: 11 residues. After removal of 5 bases from V and 4 bases from J, the junction contained 1 base not matched to a gene. CDR3 residues: CSAYRGYGYTF. Here the CDR3 DNA reads TGCAGTGCTTACAGGGGCTATGGCTACACCTTC.

This rearrangement joins TRBV4-3 to TRBJ1-1; no clear D. With 0 bases removed from V and 3 bases from J, the gap between germline ends came to 11 bases. Germline V lookup: CDR1 LGHNA, CDR2 YSLEER. The CDR3 is 15 amino acids. CDR3 sequence reads: CASSQDLTVHTEAFF. The CDR3 DNA reads as TGCGCCAGCAGCCAAGATTTAACAGTACACACTGAAGCTTTCTTT.

This chain connects TRBV5-4 to TRBJ2-5; 11 nucleotides agree with TRBD1. Germline CDR1 is SGHNT and CDR2 is YYREEE (reference sequence). The CDR3 is 15 residues long. J gave up 4 bases and V 2 bases, and 4 bases lay outside the gene matches. CDR3 protein: CASSFDGQGAETQYF. DNA for the CDR3: TGTGCCAGCAGCTTTGATGGACAGGGGGCAGAGACCCAGTACTTC.

The genes are TRBV4-1 and TRBJ2-1; 12 bases line up with TRBD2. Trimming at V came to 4 bases and at J to 6 bases, leaving 4 bases not matched to a gene. This CDR3 has 15 residues. Germline CDR1 MGHRA, CDR2 YSYEKL. For the CDR3, the DNA is TGCGCCAGCAGCCTCGGACTAGCGGGACTCAATGAGCAGTTCTTC. Translating gives CASSLGLAGLNEQFF.

The chain has TRBV27 and TRBJ1-3, with 7 bases matching TRBD1. Germline CDR1 reads MNHEY; CDR2 reads SMNVEV (reference sequence). The CDR3 extends over 16 amino acids. J gave up 6 bases and V 3 bases, and 11 bases lay outside the gene matches. CDR3 bases: TGTGCCAGCAGTTTGTCGGGACAGATATCGCCAAACACCATATATTTT. Translation gives CASSLSGQISPNTIYF.

This clone was observed once. The chain joins TRBV10-3 to TRBJ2-5; D call uncertain. This CDR3 comprises 14 residues. V shed 10 bases and J shed 0 bases, with 15 bases lying between them. The V gene's germline CDR1 is ENHRY and CDR2 SYGVKD. The CDR3 DNA reads as TGTGCCACCGAGTCGGAGACGGACCAAGAGACCCAGTACTTC. Its protein is CATESETDQETQYF.

The chain is built from TRBV18 and TRBJ1-5; D might be TRBD1 (5 bases). Trimming stripped 6 bases from V and 1 base from J, with 7 bases between. This CDR3 comprises 13 residues. Germline V gene lookup returns CDR1 KGHSH and CDR2 LQKENI. The CDR3: CASSQGSNQPQHF. The CDR3 DNA follows: TGTGCCAGCTCCCAGGGAAGCAATCAGCCCCAGCATTTT.

V usage is TRBV4-3 and J usage is TRBJ2-7; D is undetermined. This CDR3 comprises 14 residues. Germline lookup yields CDR1 LGHNA and CDR2 YSLEER. Trimming took off 0 bases at V and 6 bases at J, with 12 bases between the two ends. CDR3 region: CASSQDLARGEQYF. In DNA, the CDR3 is TGCGCCAGCAGCCAAGATTTGGCTAGAGGCGAGCAGTACTTC.

The chain recombines TRBV5-1 with TRBJ1-3; TRBD1 matches 8 bases. This CDR3 region has 14 residues. J lost 8 bases, V lost 5 bases, and 9 bases had no gene match. The germline V gene encodes CDR1 SGHRS and CDR2 YFSETQ. DNA for the CDR3: TGCGCCAGCAGTCGAGGACAGGGTTGGGACACCATATATTTT. Translating gives CASSRGQGWDTIYF.

Note on this clone: At the DNA level, this CDR3 is encoded by other sequences in the same sample as well. The chain joins TRBV11-2 to TRBJ2-1, with D maybe TRBD1 (6 bases). The CDR3 extends over 13 amino acids. CDR1 is SGHAT, CDR2 FQNNGV, per germline. The ends were cut back, 5 bases at V and 4 bases at J, with 9 bases in the middle. The CDR3 is CASSPGTYNEQFF. As DNA, the CDR3 is TGTGCCAGCAGCCCCGGGACATACAATGAGCAGTTCTTC.